The rows below give T cell receptor beta chains drawn from one sample of a study of blood T cell repertoires in COVID-19. Sequencing was performed with immunoSEQ multiplex PCR; in TCRdb, only in-frame clones are kept and a portion is missing. The sample yields some 250,000 clones, roughly 85% seen once. The sequenced material came from PBMCs or T cells enriched from blood (not recorded which). The receptors come from a woman aged 50 to 60 who had recovered from COVID-19. Both conserved end residues are part of each CDR3. Fields, in order: J gene, V gene, clone size, D gene, CDR3 DNA, CDR3 protein. D genes are given only for firm matches. Clone size is stated in some rows and not others, as once, few, many or a class when expanded.

>TRBJ2-7|TRBV18|-|TRBD1
TGTGCCAGCTCTCTCAGACAGGGGTTAACGGACGAGCAGTACTTC
CASSLRQGLTDEQYF
>TRBJ1-4|TRBV4-1|few|-
TGCGCCAGCAGCCAAGGGAGGGAGGGGACTAATGAAAAACTGTTTTTT
CASSQGREGTNEKLFF
>TRBJ1-1|TRBV11-2|-|TRBD1
TGTGTCAGCAGCGCGACCGGGACAGGGGCTACTGAAGCTTTCTTT
CVSSATGTGATEAFF
>TRBJ2-5|TRBV28|-|TRBD1
TGTGCCAGCAGTTCTCTGATCCGGGACAGGGTCGGGAAGACCCAGTACTTC
CASSSLIRDRVGKTQYF
>TRBJ2-5|TRBV28|-|-
TGTGCCAGCAGGGGCTCCCAAGAGACCCAGTACTTC
CASRGSQETQYF
>TRBJ1-6|TRBV27|-|-
TGTGCCAGCAGTTTAAGGGTGCAGGGTTCACCCCTCCACTTT
CASSLRVQGSPLHF
>TRBJ1-2|TRBV3-1/TRBV3-2|-|-
TGTGCCAGCAGCCAACTGTGGGACTCGGACGGCTACACCTTC
CASSQLWDSDGYTF
>TRBJ2-3|TRBV7-2|-|-
TGTGCCAGCACTGGACTTACATCAGATACGCAGTATTTT
CASTGLTSDTQYF
>TRBJ2-7|TRBV3-1/TRBV3-2|few|TRBD2
TGTGCCAGCAGCCAGCGCCCGGGACTAGCGTTCTACGAGCAGTACTTC
CASSQRPGLAFYEQYF
>TRBJ1-1|TRBV18|few|-
TGTGCCAGCTCACCACCGACGAGGGTTAACACTGAAGCTTTCTTT
CASSPPTRVNTEAFF
>TRBJ2-7|TRBV12-3/TRBV12-4|-|TRBD2
TGTGCCAGCAGTCGGACTAGCTCCTACGAGCAGTACTTC
CASSRTSSYEQYF
>TRBJ2-3|TRBV5-1|-|-
TGCGCCAGCAGCTTGGTGGGGCAAGGCACAGATACGCAGTATTTT
CASSLVGQGTDTQYF
>TRBJ2-1|TRBV24-1|-|-
TGTGCCACCAGTGATCCTCAGGGGAAGGCGCAGTTCTTC
CATSDPQGKAQFF
>TRBJ1-1|TRBV7-9|-|TRBD1
TGTGCCAGCAGCCCCGGGACAGGGGTCAACCATGAAGCTTTCTTT
CASSPGTGVNHEAFF
>TRBJ2-3|TRBV28|-|TRBD2
TGTGCCAGCAGTTCGATAGGACTAGCGCCCACAGATACGCAGTATTTT
CASSSIGLAPTDTQYF
>TRBJ2-2|TRBV28|-|TRBD2
TGTGCCAGCAGCCCAGCGGGAGGAGGCACCGGGGAGCTGTTTTTT
CASSPAGGGTGELFF
>TRBJ2-7|TRBV27|few|TRBD1
TGTGCCAGCAGTTTCCAAGGACAGGGGGCAGCCGAGCAGTACTTC
CASSFQGQGAAEQYF
>TRBJ2-1|TRBV5-1|-|TRBD2
TGCGCCAGCAGCCCCTCGGGGTCTGCTAGCGGGATATACAATGAGCAGTTCTTC
CASSPSGSASGIYNEQFF
>TRBJ1-4|TRBV19|-|TRBD1
TGTGCCAGTAGTACGATCAGGGGGCCTAATGAAAAACTGTTTTTT
CASSTIRGPNEKLFF
>TRBJ1-2|TRBV28|once|-
TGTGCCAGCAGTTTAGTTCGGGGGGGAGGCTACACCTTC
CASSLVRGGGYTF
>TRBJ1-2|TRBV7-9|few|TRBD1
TGTGCCAGCAGCAACGGACAGGGGGCCCCTTGGTATGGCTACACCTTC
CASSNGQGAPWYGYTF
>TRBJ2-3|TRBV7-9|-|-
TGTGCCAGCAGCTTCGTAACTCCTAGCACAGATACGCAGTATTTT
CASSFVTPSTDTQYF
>TRBJ2-2|TRBV19|few|TRBD2
TGTGCCAGTAGTATTACAGCGGGAGGGCACGGGGAGCTGTTTTTT
CASSITAGGHGELFF
>TRBJ1-2|TRBV2|-|-
TGTGCCAGCAGGGGCCCTTTGAGCTATGGCTACACCTTC
CASRGPLSYGYTF
>TRBJ1-4|TRBV6-6|-|-
TGTGCCAGCAGTCCTGGACAGGAAAAACTGTTTTTT
CASSPGQEKLFF
>TRBJ1-1|TRBV19|-|TRBD1
TGTGCCAGTAGTTCGGCAGGGGGCGCCCCGGGTGAAGCTTTCTTT
CASSSAGGAPGEAFF
>TRBJ1-4|TRBV30|-|TRBD1
TGTGCCTGGACGACAGGGGTCGAAAAACTGTTTTTT
CAWTTGVEKLFF
>TRBJ2-1|TRBV7-9|-|-
TGTGCCAGCAGCCGGTTGGACAGAGACTACAATGAGCAGTTCTTC
CASSRLDRDYNEQFF
>TRBJ2-5|TRBV7-9|-|-
TGTGCCAGCAGCTCTTCAGGGTCCGGGGAGACCCAGTACTTC
CASSSSGSGETQYF
>TRBJ2-7|TRBV3-1/TRBV3-2|-|TRBD2
TGTGCCAGCAGCCTAGCGGGGTCCTACGAGCAGTACTTC
CASSLAGSYEQYF
>TRBJ2-3|TRBV28|-|-
TGTGCCAGCAGCCGTCCAATTGCAGCAGATACGCAGTATTTT
CASSRPIAADTQYF
>TRBJ2-7|TRBV5-6|-|TRBD1
TGTGCCAGCAGCTTGGGACAGGGCATGGACGAGCAGTACTTC
CASSLGQGMDEQYF
>TRBJ1-2|TRBV28|-|-
TGTGCCAGCAGTTTACAAGGACTTTCTGGCTACACCTTC
CASSLQGLSGYTF
>TRBJ2-7|TRBV12-3/TRBV12-4|-|-
TGTGCCAGCAGTTCTCGGACAGTGTACGAGCAGTACTTC
CASSSRTVYEQYF
>TRBJ1-1|TRBV30|-|-
TGTGCCTGGAGTCCCCGGGGGTCGGAGACTGAAGCTTTCTTT
CAWSPRGSETEAFF
>TRBJ2-7|TRBV30|-|-
TGTGCCTGGAGTCCAGGGGCAAGTGGCGAGCAGTACTTC
CAWSPGASGEQYF
>TRBJ1-4|TRBV15|-|-
TGTGCCACCAGCAGAGACCGGGAGATAACTAATGAAAAACTGTTTTTT
CATSRDREITNEKLFF
>TRBJ1-5|TRBV7-8|-|-
TGTGCCAGCAGCTTATTTGACGGAGGTAATCAGCCCCAGCATTTT
CASSLFDGGNQPQHF
>TRBJ1-2|TRBV9|-|-
TGTGCCAGCAGCGTAGGAAGAGGAGCCTATGGCTACACCTTC
CASSVGRGAYGYTF
>TRBJ1-4|TRBV11-2|-|TRBD1
TGTGCCAGCAGCTTACAGGGGGCTAAAGAAAAACTGTTTTTT
CASSLQGAKEKLFF